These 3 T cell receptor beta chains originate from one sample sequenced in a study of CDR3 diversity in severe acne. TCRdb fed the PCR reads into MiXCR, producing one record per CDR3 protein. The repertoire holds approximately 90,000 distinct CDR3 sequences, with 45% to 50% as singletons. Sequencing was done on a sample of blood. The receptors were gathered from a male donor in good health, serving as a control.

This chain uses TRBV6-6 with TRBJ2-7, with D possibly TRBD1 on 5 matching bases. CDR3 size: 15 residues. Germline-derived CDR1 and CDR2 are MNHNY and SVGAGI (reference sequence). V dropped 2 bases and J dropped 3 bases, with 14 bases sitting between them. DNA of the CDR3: TGTGCCAGCAGTTACCTTCGAAGGACATACTACGAGCAGTACTTC. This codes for CASSYLRRTYYEQYF.

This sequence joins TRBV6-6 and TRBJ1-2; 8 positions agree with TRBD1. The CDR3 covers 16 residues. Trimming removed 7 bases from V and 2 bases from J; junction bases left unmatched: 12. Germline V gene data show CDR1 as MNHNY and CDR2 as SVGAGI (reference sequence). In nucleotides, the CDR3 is TGTGCCAGCACCCGAATAGGACAGGGAGCGAACTATGGCTACACCTTC. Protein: CASTRIGQGANYGYTF.

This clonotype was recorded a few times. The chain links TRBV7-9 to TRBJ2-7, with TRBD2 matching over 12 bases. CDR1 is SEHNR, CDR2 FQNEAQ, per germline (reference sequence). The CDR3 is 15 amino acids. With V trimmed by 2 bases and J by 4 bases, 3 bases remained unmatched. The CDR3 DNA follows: TGTGCCAGCAGCTTACTAGCGGGGGGGCGGTACGAGCAGTACTTC. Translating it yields CASSLLAGGRYEQYF.